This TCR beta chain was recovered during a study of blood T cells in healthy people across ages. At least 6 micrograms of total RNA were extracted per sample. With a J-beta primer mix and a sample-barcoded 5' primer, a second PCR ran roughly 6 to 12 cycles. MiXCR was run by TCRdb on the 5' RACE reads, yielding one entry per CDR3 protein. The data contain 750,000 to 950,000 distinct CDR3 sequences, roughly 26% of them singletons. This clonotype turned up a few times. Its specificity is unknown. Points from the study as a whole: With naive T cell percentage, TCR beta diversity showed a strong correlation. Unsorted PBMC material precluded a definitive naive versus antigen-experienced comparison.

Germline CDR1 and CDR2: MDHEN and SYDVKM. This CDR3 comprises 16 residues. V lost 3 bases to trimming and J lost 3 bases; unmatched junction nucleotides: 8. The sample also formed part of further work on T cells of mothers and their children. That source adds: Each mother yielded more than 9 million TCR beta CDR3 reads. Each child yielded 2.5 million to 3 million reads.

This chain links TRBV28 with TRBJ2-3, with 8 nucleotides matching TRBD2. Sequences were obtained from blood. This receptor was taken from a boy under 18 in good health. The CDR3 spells CASSFPGGGSTDTQYF. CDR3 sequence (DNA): TGTGCCAGCAGTTTCCCCGGCGGGGGGTCAACAGATACGCAGTATTTT.